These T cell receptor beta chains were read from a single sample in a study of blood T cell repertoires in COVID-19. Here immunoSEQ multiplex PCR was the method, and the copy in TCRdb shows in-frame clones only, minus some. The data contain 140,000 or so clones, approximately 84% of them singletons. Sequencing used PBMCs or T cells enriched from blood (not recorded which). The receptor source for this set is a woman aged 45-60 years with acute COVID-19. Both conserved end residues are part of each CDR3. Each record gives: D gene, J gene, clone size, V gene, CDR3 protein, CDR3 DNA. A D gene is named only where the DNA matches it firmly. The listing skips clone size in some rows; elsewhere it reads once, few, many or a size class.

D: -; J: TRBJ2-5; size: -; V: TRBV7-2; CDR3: CASSSGISETQYF; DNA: TGTGCCAGCAGCTCGGGGATTTCGGAGACCCAGTACTTC
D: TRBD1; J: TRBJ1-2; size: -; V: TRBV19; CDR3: CASSIQQGDYGYTF; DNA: TGTGCCAGTAGTATACAACAGGGGGATTATGGCTACACCTTC
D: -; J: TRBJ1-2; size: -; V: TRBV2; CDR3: CATKLGAQGYTF; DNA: TGTGCCACCAAGTTGGGGGCGCAGGGCTACACCTTC
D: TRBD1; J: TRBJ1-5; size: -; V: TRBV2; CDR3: CASRQGSNQPQHF; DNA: TGTGCCAGCCGACAGGGAAGCAATCAGCCCCAGCATTTT
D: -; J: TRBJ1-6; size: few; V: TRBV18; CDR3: CASSLERDNSPLHF; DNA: TGTGCCAGCTCACTCGAACGGGATAATTCACCCCTCCACTTT
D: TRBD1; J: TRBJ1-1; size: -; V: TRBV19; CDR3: CASKRDRGTEAFF; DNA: TGTGCCAGTAAGAGGGACAGGGGTACTGAAGCTTTCTTT
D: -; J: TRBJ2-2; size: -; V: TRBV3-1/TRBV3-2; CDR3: CASSQDRLADTGELFF; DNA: TGTGCCAGCAGCCAAGATAGGCTAGCTGACACCGGGGAGCTGTTTTTT
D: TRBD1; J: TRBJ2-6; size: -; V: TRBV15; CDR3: CATSTRTGTGANVLTF; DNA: TGTGCCACCAGCACTAGGACAGGGACCGGGGCCAACGTCCTGACTTTC
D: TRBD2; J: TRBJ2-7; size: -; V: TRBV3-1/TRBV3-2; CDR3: CASSQGLVAEQYF; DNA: TGTGCCAGCAGCCAGGGACTAGTAGCCGAGCAGTACTTC
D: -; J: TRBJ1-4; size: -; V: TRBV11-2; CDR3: CASSVQSPKLFF; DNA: TGTGCCAGCAGCGTACAGTCTCCAAAACTGTTTTTT
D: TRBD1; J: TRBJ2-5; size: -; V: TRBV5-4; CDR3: CASSPGQTQETQYF; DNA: TGTGCCAGCAGCCCGGGACAGACCCAAGAGACCCAGTACTTC
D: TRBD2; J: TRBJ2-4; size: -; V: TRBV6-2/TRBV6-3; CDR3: CASSPKAGLAKNIQYF; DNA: TGTGCCAGCAGCCCTAAAGCGGGGTTAGCCAAAAACATTCAGTACTTC
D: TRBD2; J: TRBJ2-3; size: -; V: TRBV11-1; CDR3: CASSYGTSGRGDTQYF; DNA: TGTGCCAGCAGCTATGGGACTAGCGGGAGAGGAGATACGCAGTATTTT
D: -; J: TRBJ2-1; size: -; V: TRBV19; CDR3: CASSIPGGLGNEQFF; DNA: TGTGCCAGTAGTATCCCCGGCGGGTTGGGCAATGAGCAGTTCTTC
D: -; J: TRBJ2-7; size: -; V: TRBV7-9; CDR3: CASSATSLPYEQYF; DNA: TGTGCCAGCAGCGCAACTAGCTTACCGTACGAGCAGTACTTC
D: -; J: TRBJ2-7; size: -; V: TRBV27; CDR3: CASRLAGSSPLEQYF; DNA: TGTGCCAGCAGACTGGCCGGGTCCAGCCCTCTCGAGCAGTACTTC
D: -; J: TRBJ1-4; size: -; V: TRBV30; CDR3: CAWSGSSNEKLFF; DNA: TGTGCCTGGAGCGGTAGTTCTAATGAAAAACTGTTTTTT
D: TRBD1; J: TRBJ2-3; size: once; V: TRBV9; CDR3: CASSRGQTSTDTQYF; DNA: TGTGCCAGCAGTAGGGGACAGACTAGCACAGATACGCAGTATTTT
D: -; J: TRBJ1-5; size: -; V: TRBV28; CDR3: CASNTGFQPQHF; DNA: TGTGCCAGCAACACAGGGTTTCAGCCCCAGCATTTT
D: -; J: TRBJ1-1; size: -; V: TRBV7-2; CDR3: CASSAVPNTEAFF; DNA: TGTGCCAGCAGCGCGGTCCCGAACACTGAAGCTTTCTTT
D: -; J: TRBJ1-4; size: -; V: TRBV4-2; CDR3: CASSQEGAGEKLFF; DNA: TGTGCCAGCAGCCAAGAGGGGGCCGGGGAAAAACTGTTTTTT
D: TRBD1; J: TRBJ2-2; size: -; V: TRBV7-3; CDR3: CASSAPGTGDTGELFF; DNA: TGTGCCAGCAGCGCCCCCGGGACAGGAGACACCGGGGAGCTGTTTTTT
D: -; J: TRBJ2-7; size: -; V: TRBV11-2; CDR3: CASSEDFGYEQYF; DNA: TGTGCCAGCAGCGAGGACTTCGGTTACGAGCAGTACTTC
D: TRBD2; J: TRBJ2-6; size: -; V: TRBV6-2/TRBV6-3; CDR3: CASSFEAGGTFRMANVLTF; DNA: TGTGCCAGCAGTTTTGAAGCGGGAGGTACCTTTAGAATGGCCAACGTCCTGACTTTC
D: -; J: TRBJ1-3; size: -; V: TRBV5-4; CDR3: CASSLGPGGYGNTIYF; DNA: TGTGCCAGCAGCTTGGGCCCCGGGGGGTATGGAAACACCATATATTTT
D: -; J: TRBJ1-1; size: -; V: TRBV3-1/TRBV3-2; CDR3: CASSPAARNTEAFF; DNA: TGTGCCAGCAGCCCGGCGGCGAGGAACACTGAAGCTTTCTTT
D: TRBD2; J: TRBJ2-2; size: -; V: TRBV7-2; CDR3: CASSSGRVDSGELFF; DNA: TGTGCCAGCAGTAGCGGGAGGGTCGACTCCGGGGAGCTGTTTTTT
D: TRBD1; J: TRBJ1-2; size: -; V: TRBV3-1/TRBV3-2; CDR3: CASSQVSGGAHFYGYTF; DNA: TGTGCCAGCAGCCAAGTCTCAGGGGGCGCTCATTTCTATGGCTACACCTTC
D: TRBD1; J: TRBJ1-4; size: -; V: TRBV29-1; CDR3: CSASGGNEKLFF; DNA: TGCAGCGCATCAGGGGGAAATGAAAAACTGTTTTTT
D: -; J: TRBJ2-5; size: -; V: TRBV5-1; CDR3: CASSYGTTEQRTQYF; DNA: TGCGCCAGCAGCTACGGTACGACAGAGCAACGGACCCAGTACTTC
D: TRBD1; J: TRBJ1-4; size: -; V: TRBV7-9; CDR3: CASSLEGASEKLFF; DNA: TGTGCCAGCAGCTTAGAGGGGGCGAGTGAAAAACTGTTTTTT